This T cell receptor beta chain was sequenced during a study of OX40 agonist ivuxolimab in advanced cancers. Study information: The drug used for patients, ivuxolimab, was an agonistic anti-OX40 (CD134) antibody. General study findings and limits: The average count of expanded clones was higher among CD8+ T cells than among CD4+.

The protocol was immunoSEQ multiplex PCR, while the TCRdb copy is restricted to in-frame clones and leaves out a portion. The repertoire holds more than 45,000 clones, with about 74% as singletons. As concerns this clone: Its antigen remains unidentified.

V shed 0 bases and J shed 7 bases, with 19 bases lying between them. This CDR3 comprises 18 residues. Germline CDR1 reads MGHRA; CDR2 reads YSYEKL. This TCR came from an adult with an advanced solid tumor such as melanoma, head and neck, liver or kidney cancer. This chain joins TRBV4-1 and TRBJ1-6, with a tentative D call TRBD1 (6 bases). The starting material was CD4+ or CD8+ T cells sorted from blood, obtained in a trial of the OX40 agonist ivuxolimab. The CDR3 coding sequence is TGCGCCAGCAGCCAAGAGTCACAGGGACATGGGTTGAATTCACCCCTCCACTTT. Its protein is CASSQESQGHGLNSPLHF.